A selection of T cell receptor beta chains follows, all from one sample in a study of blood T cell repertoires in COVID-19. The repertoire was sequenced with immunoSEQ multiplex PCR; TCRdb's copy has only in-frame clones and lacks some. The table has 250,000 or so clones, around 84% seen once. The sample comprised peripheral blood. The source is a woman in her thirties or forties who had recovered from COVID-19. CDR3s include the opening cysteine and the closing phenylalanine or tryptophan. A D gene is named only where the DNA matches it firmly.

CDR3 protein: CASSSSYYEQYF; CDR3 DNA: TGTGCCAGCAGTTCCTCGTACTACGAGCAGTACTTC; J gene: TRBJ2-7; D gene: -; CDR3 length: 12; V gene: TRBV28
CDR3 protein: CASTRTSGGETQYF; CDR3 DNA: TGTGCCAGCACCCGGACTAGCGGAGGAGAGACCCAGTACTTC; J gene: TRBJ2-5; D gene: TRBD2; CDR3 length: 14; V gene: TRBV18
CDR3 protein: CASSLWKQSFEYNSPLHF; CDR3 DNA: TGCGCCAGCAGCTTGTGGAAACAGAGCTTTGAGTATAATTCACCCCTCCACTTT; J gene: TRBJ1-6; D gene: -; CDR3 length: 18; V gene: TRBV5-1
CDR3 protein: CASSEQGWNSPLHF; CDR3 DNA: TGTGCCAGCAGTGAGCAGGGCTGGAATTCACCCCTCCACTTT; J gene: TRBJ1-6; D gene: -; CDR3 length: 14; V gene: TRBV2
CDR3 protein: CASSQRLSTQNTGELFF; CDR3 DNA: TGCGCCAGCAGCCAACGTTTGTCGACACAGAACACCGGGGAGCTGTTTTTT; J gene: TRBJ2-2; D gene: -; CDR3 length: 17; V gene: TRBV4-1
CDR3 protein: CATSRAGGYTDTQYF; CDR3 DNA: TGTGCCACCAGCAGGGCGGGGGGGTACACAGATACGCAGTATTTT; J gene: TRBJ2-3; D gene: TRBD2; CDR3 length: 15; V gene: TRBV15
CDR3 protein: CASSMGQGYEQYF; CDR3 DNA: TGTGCCAGCAGTATGGGACAGGGGTACGAGCAGTACTTC; J gene: TRBJ2-7; D gene: TRBD1; CDR3 length: 13; V gene: TRBV12-3/TRBV12-4
CDR3 protein: CAWSPRPGTGVFYEQYF; CDR3 DNA: TGTGCCTGGAGTCCCCGCCCGGGGACAGGGGTGTTCTACGAGCAGTACTTC; J gene: TRBJ2-7; D gene: TRBD1; CDR3 length: 17; V gene: TRBV30
CDR3 protein: CASSLPFGAGGPDTQYF; CDR3 DNA: TGTGCCAGCAGCTTACCCTTTGGGGCAGGGGGCCCAGATACGCAGTATTTT; J gene: TRBJ2-3; D gene: TRBD1; CDR3 length: 17; V gene: TRBV7-6
CDR3 protein: CASSFRGGGTDTQYF; CDR3 DNA: TGTGCCAGCAGCTTTCGGGGAGGCGGCACAGATACGCAGTATTTT; J gene: TRBJ2-3; D gene: -; CDR3 length: 15; V gene: TRBV11-3
CDR3 protein: CASSLTTPGRSEAFF; CDR3 DNA: TGCGCCAGCAGCTTGACGACCCCCGGGAGATCAGAAGCTTTCTTT; J gene: TRBJ1-1; D gene: -; CDR3 length: 15; V gene: TRBV5-1
CDR3 protein: CASSYSTARSGNTIYF; CDR3 DNA: TGTGCCAGCAGTTACTCGACAGCACGTAGTGGAAACACCATATATTTT; J gene: TRBJ1-3; D gene: -; CDR3 length: 16; V gene: TRBV6-6
CDR3 protein: CASSYDPTATNYGYTF; CDR3 DNA: TGTGCCAGCAGTTACGACCCGACAGCAACTAACTATGGCTACACCTTC; J gene: TRBJ1-2; D gene: -; CDR3 length: 16; V gene: TRBV6-5
CDR3 protein: CATSNLDRAYNEQFF; CDR3 DNA: TGTGCCACCAGCAATCTCGACAGGGCCTACAATGAGCAGTTCTTC; J gene: TRBJ2-1; D gene: TRBD1; CDR3 length: 15; V gene: TRBV15
CDR3 protein: CASSLGRGWTEAFF; CDR3 DNA: TGTGCCAGCAGCCTGGGGAGGGGGTGGACTGAAGCTTTCTTT; J gene: TRBJ1-1; D gene: -; CDR3 length: 14; V gene: TRBV3-1/TRBV3-2
CDR3 protein: CASGLSGVRGMVLNTEAFF; CDR3 DNA: TGTGCTAGTGGTTTGTCGGGGGTGAGAGGTATGGTCCTGAACACTGAAGCTTTCTTT; J gene: TRBJ1-1; D gene: -; CDR3 length: 19; V gene: TRBV12-5